These 12 T cell receptor beta chains originate from one sample sequenced in a study of Tregs in tolerant kidney transplant recipients. Libraries were prepared by immunoSEQ multiplex PCR; TCRdb keeps only in-frame clonotypes and omits some of them. The sample holds under 300,000 clones, 84% seen once. The specimen sequenced was CD4+ T cells from blood. The source of these receptors is a human donor in good health.

The chain has TRBV5-1 and TRBJ2-1; 9 nucleotides line up with TRBD1. The ends lost 9 bases at V and 6 bases at J; junction bases unmatched: 10. Germline values: CDR1 SGHRS, CDR2 YFSETQ. The CDR3 is made up of 14 amino acids. The CDR3 here is CATSGQGPLNEQFF. As DNA, the CDR3 is TGCGCCACATCGGGACAGGGCCCCCTCAATGAGCAGTTCTTC.

This sequence joins TRBV7-6 and TRBJ2-1; tentative D call: TRBD1 (5 bases). The CDR3 sequence is 15 residues long. V was shortened by 2 bases and J by 3 bases, with 11 bases between the two germline ends. The germline gives CDR1 SGHVS, CDR2 FNYEAQ. CDR3 in amino acids: CASSLYGQGYNEQFF. The CDR3 DNA is TGTGCCAGCAGCTTATATGGGCAGGGCTACAATGAGCAGTTCTTC.

The V call is TRBV4-1, the J call TRBJ2-7; the D gene is possibly TRBD1 (7 bases). The V and J ends lost 0 bases and 9 bases respectively, with 18 bases between them. In germline, CDR1 is MGHRA, CDR2 YSYEKL. CDR3 size: 15 residues. CDR3 nucleotide sequence: TGCGCCAGCAGCCAAGATAGGGGGACAGCCGGGGGGCAGTACTTC. Translated: CASSQDRGTAGGQYF.

This chain links TRBV27 with TRBJ2-7, with 8 positions matching TRBD1. V lost 2 bases and J lost 4; bases outside the gene matches: 7. CDR3 length: 15 amino acids. Germline V gene data show CDR1 as MNHEY and CDR2 as SMNVEV (reference sequence). CDR3 protein: CASSLTGTGLYEQYF. The CDR3, as DNA: TGTGCCAGCAGTTTAACCGGGACAGGTCTATACGAGCAGTACTTC.

V gene TRBV6-5 combines with J gene TRBJ1-2; D remains ambiguous. V lost 7 bases, J lost 2 bases, and 14 bases lay in between. Germline loops: CDR1 MNHEY, CDR2 SVGAGI. The CDR3 runs to 14 residues. The CDR3 nucleotides read TGTGCCAGCACCAAAGAGGGCTCGAACTATGGCTACACCTTC. It translates to CASTKEGSNYGYTF.

This chain connects TRBV5-4 to TRBJ2-5; TRBD1 matches at 7 bases. Unmatched junction bases numbered 2, after V lost 2 bases and J lost 4 bases. Germline V gene data show CDR1 as SGHNT and CDR2 as YYREEE (reference sequence). The CDR3 covers 13 residues. CDR3 amino acids: CASSLQGSETQYF. CDR3 nucleotides: TGTGCCAGCAGCTTACAGGGGTCAGAGACCCAGTACTTC.

Only a few counts were recorded for this clone. The chain couples TRBV19 to TRBJ2-5; D is possibly TRBD2 (7 bases). The CDR3 spans 15 residues. The V gene's germline CDR1 is LNHDA and CDR2 SQIVND (reference sequence). With 6 bases removed from V and 1 base from J, the gap between germline ends came to 15 bases. The CDR3 spells CASRPTGGGQETQYF. CDR3 DNA: TGTGCCAGTAGGCCCACGGGGGGCGGCCAAGAGACCCAGTACTTC.

The chain has TRBV6-6 and TRBJ1-2; TRBD1 agrees at 11 bases. CDR3 length equals 15 residues. J gave up 8 bases and V 6 bases, and 11 bases lay outside the gene matches. Per germline, CDR1 MNHNY and CDR2 SVGAGI (reference sequence). CDR3 amino acids: CASSPRRDRGEGYTF. The CDR3 DNA follows: TGTGCCAGCAGCCCTCGAAGGGACAGGGGGGAAGGCTACACCTTC.

The chain has TRBV6-5 and TRBJ1-3; 7 nucleotides align to TRBD1. From germline, CDR1 is MNHEY and CDR2 SVGAGI. The CDR3 covers 15 residues. V gave up 6 bases and J gave up 0 bases; unmatched junction bases: 5. CDR3 sequence reads: CASRFDRVSGNTIYF. The CDR3 DNA reads as TGTGCCAGCAGATTCGACAGGGTCTCTGGAAACACCATATATTTT.

Worth noting for this clone: The sample contains more than one DNA sequence encoding this CDR3. The chain couples TRBV13 to TRBJ1-2, with 7 bases lining up with TRBD1. The trim removed 1 base at V and 8 bases at J, leaving 4 bases unmatched. The CDR3 runs to 13 residues. Germline values: CDR1 PRHDT, CDR2 FYEKMQ (reference sequence). The CDR3 here is CASSLEGARGYTF. DNA of the CDR3: TGTGCCAGCAGCTTAGAGGGGGCGCGGGGCTACACCTTC.

The chain combines TRBV7-9 with TRBJ2-2, with D unresolved. Trimming removed 3 bases from V and 1 base from J, with 9 bases in between. The CDR3 covers 15 residues. The germline CDR1 and CDR2 sequences are SEHNR and FQNEAQ (reference sequence). The CDR3 coding sequence is TGTGCCAGCAGCTTGCGTCTAATGAACACCGGGGAGCTGTTTTTT. Its protein is CASSLRLMNTGELFF.

The gene calls are TRBV7-8 and TRBJ2-1; D might be TRBD2 (6 bases). CDR3 length equals 15 residues. Germline CDR1 reads SGHVS; CDR2 reads FQNEAQ. Trimming cost V 2 bases and J 0 bases, with 8 bases left between them. The CDR3 sequence: CASSLLTSSYNEQFF. DNA for the CDR3: TGTGCCAGCAGCTTATTGACTAGCTCCTACAATGAGCAGTTCTTC.